This entry lists 28 T cell receptor beta chains sequenced from one sample in a study of CD4+ T cells in melanoma. Produced via immunoSEQ multiplex PCR; TCRdb's table is partial and in-frame only. The sample lists 140,000 or so clones, approximately 91% occurring once. The receptor set was obtained from a human donor with melanoma.

This sequence joins TRBV18 and TRBJ1-1; a possible D gene is TRBD1 (6 bases). This CDR3 comprises 16 residues. V shed 1 base and J shed 0 bases, with 12 bases lying between them. The V gene's germline CDR1 is KGHSH and CDR2 LQKENI. The DNA of the CDR3 is TGTGCCAGCTCACCACGCGGGGGCAGCTTGAACACTGAAGCTTTCTTT. Translating gives CASSPRGGSLNTEAFF.

The chain combines TRBV2 with TRBJ1-6; tentatively, D is TRBD1 (5 bases). Trimming took off 7 bases at V and 9 bases at J, with 13 bases between the two ends. Germline V gene data show CDR1 as SNHLY and CDR2 as FYNNEI. CDR3 length: 13 amino acids. CDR3 bases: TGTGCCAGCACCCTAGAGGGGCTTTCACCCCTCCACTTT. Amino acids: CASTLEGLSPLHF. The full variable domain, in which reference TRBV2 and TRBJ1-6 provide the parts outside the CDR3, is EPEVTQTPSHQVTQMGQEVILRCVPISNHLYFYWYRQILGQKVEFLVSFYNNEISEKSEIFDDQFSVERPDGSNFTLKIRSTKLEDSAMYFCASTLEGLSPLHFGNGTRLTVT.

The V gene is TRBV4-1, the J gene TRBJ1-1, with a possible D match to TRBD1 (5 bases). Trimming removed 0 bases from V and 4 bases from J, with 9 bases in between. The CDR3 is made up of 14 amino acids. Per germline, CDR1 MGHRA and CDR2 YSYEKL. Here the CDR3 reads CASSQDWGLTEAFF. The CDR3 bases are TGCGCCAGCAGCCAAGATTGGGGACTCACTGAAGCTTTCTTT.

The genes are TRBV7-9 and TRBJ2-3; the match to TRBD1 covers 8 bases. Per germline, CDR1 SEHNR and CDR2 FQNEAQ (reference sequence). Losses at the gene ends were 5 bases for V and 8 bases for J; bases not matched to a gene: 12. The length of the CDR3 is 15 residues. The CDR3 is CASSPGTGPGGTQYF. CDR3 nucleotides: TGTGCCAGCAGCCCTGGGACAGGACCAGGTGGTACGCAGTATTTT.

The genes are TRBV6-1 and TRBJ1-1; D may be TRBD1 (6 bases). The CDR3 has 13 amino acids. Germline CDR1 and CDR2: MNHNS and SASEGT. V lost 10 bases and J lost 7, with 19 bases in between. The CDR3 DNA follows: TGTGCCATCAAACCTACAGGGAGGAGTGAAGCTTTCTTT. Translated, it gives CAIKPTGRSEAFF.

This sequence joins TRBV7-9 and TRBJ2-2, with 8 bases that match TRBD1. V gave up 5 bases and J gave up 3 bases; unmatched junction bases: 8. The CDR3 is 16 residues long. Germline V lookup: CDR1 SEHNR, CDR2 FQNEAQ (reference sequence). The CDR3 here is CASSPTGTGYTGELFF. Here the CDR3 DNA reads TGTGCCAGCAGCCCTACCGGGACAGGATACACCGGGGAGCTGTTTTTT.

The chain has TRBV13 and TRBJ2-2, with D perhaps matching TRBD1 or TRBD2 (5 bases each). CDR3 length equals 16 residues. V lost 5 bases, J lost 5 bases, and 18 bases lay in between. Germline-derived CDR1 and CDR2 are PRHDT and FYEKMQ (reference sequence). CDR3 nucleotide sequence: TGTGCCAGCAGCCCCCCCCGAGGGGCCGGGACCGGGGAGCTGTTTTTT. Translated, it gives CASSPPRGAGTGELFF.

To note about this clone: This may come from a read error, since a much larger clone is one base off. The chain couples TRBV5-4 to TRBJ1-1, with TRBD1 matching over 7 bases. The germline CDR1 and CDR2 sequences are SGHNT and YYREEE (reference sequence). The CDR3 is 14 residues long. V shed 5 bases, J shed 1 base, and the junction held 5 bases outside the gene matches. CDR3 sequence reads: CASSPGQKNTEAFF. The CDR3 nucleotides are TGTGCCAGCAGTCCGGGACAGAAGAACACTGAAGCTTTCTTT.

This sequence joins TRBV5-1 and TRBJ2-3; D not resolved. V lost 5 bases and J 1 base, leaving 5 bases between the germline ends. The CDR3 runs to 12 residues. The V gene's germline CDR1 is SGHRS and CDR2 YFSETQ. In nucleotides, the CDR3 is TGCGCCAGCAGTTCAGGCACAGATACGCAGTATTTT. Its protein is CASSSGTDTQYF. The whole variable domain, remainder taken from reference TRBV5-1 and TRBJ2-3, is KAGVTQTPRYLIKTRGQQVTLSCSPISGHRSVSWYQQTPGQGLQFLFEYFSETQRNKGNFPGRFSGRQFSNSRSEMNVSTLELGDSALYLCASSSGTDTQYFGPGTRLTVL.

This chain connects TRBV29-1 to TRBJ2-1; 9 bases match TRBD2. Germline values: CDR1 SQVTM, CDR2 ANQGSEA. V shed 5 bases, J shed 7 bases, and the junction held 9 bases outside the gene matches. This CDR3 is built from 14 residues. The CDR3: CSVRLAGIHNEQFF. The CDR3 region has the DNA TGCAGCGTTCGCCTAGCGGGGATTCATAATGAGCAGTTCTTC.

V is TRBV5-1 and J is TRBJ1-3; 8 bases agree with TRBD1. Germline V gene sequence: CDR1 SGHRS, CDR2 YFSETQ. The V segment lost 2 bases and the J segment 4 bases; nucleotides outside the gene matches: 5. CDR3 length equals 15 residues. CDR3 in amino acids: CASSLQGGFGNTIYF. The CDR3 coding sequence is TGCGCCAGCAGCTTACAGGGGGGTTTCGGAAACACCATATATTTT.

The chain recombines TRBV11-2 with TRBJ2-7; possible D gene TRBD1, 5 bases. Germline-derived CDR1 and CDR2 are SGHAT and FQNNGV. Trimming took 8 bases from V and 0 from J, leaving 14 bases between them. This CDR3 has 14 residues. The CDR3 spells CASGDSRSSYEQYF. The CDR3 DNA reads as TGTGCCAGCGGAGACAGCAGGAGCTCCTACGAGCAGTACTTC.

The chain couples TRBV7-9 to TRBJ2-7, with D perhaps TRBD1 or TRBD2 (6 bases each). The V gene lost 5 bases and the J gene lost 4 bases, with 12 bases spanning the gap. The CDR3 has 13 residues. CDR1 is SEHNR, CDR2 FQNEAQ, per germline (reference sequence). CDR3 nucleotide sequence: TGTGCCAGCAGCCCGGGGGCCTATTACGAGCAGTACTTC. Amino acid sequence: CASSPGAYYEQYF.

This chain joins TRBV5-1 and TRBJ1-2; weak D call: TRBD1 (5 bases). The CDR3 consists of 13 residues. The V end was cut by 2 bases, the J end by 7 bases, with 12 bases between. Germline lookup yields CDR1 SGHRS and CDR2 YFSETQ. DNA of the CDR3: TGCGCCAGCAGCTTATTGGGGGGTTCTGGCTACACCTTC. Its protein is CASSLLGGSGYTF.

This chain connects TRBV6-6 to TRBJ1-3; TRBD1 aligns across 8 bases. The CDR3 is made up of 14 amino acids. CDR1 is MNHNY, CDR2 SVGAGI, per germline (reference sequence). Trimming cost V 11 bases and J 0 bases; bases outside gene matches: 6. In nucleotides, the CDR3 is TGTGCCTCCTCCAGGGGGCCCTCTGGAAACACCATATATTTT. This encodes CASSRGPSGNTIYF.

The J gene is TRBJ1-1, the V gene TRBV19, with 8 nucleotides matching TRBD1. Germline lookup yields CDR1 LNHDA and CDR2 SQIVND (reference sequence). There are 15 residues in the CDR3. J was trimmed by 3 bases and V by 3 bases; bases with no gene match: 6. Here the CDR3 reads CASSMGQGADTEAFF. For the CDR3, the DNA is TGTGCCAGTAGTATGGGCCAGGGGGCGGACACTGAAGCTTTCTTT.

This chain joins TRBV11-2 and TRBJ1-6; tentatively, D is TRBD1 (5 bases). V was clipped by 5 bases and J by 0 bases, with 20 bases between them. CDR1 and CDR2 from the germline V gene are SGHAT and FQNNGV. The CDR3 contains 19 residues. The CDR3 DNA reads TGTGCCAGCAGCCCACCGGTGGGGGGTAGGAGCTCCTATAATTCACCCCTCCACTTT. As protein: CASSPPVGGRSSYNSPLHF.

The chain combines TRBV7-8 with TRBJ2-2; TRBD2 aligns across 9 bases. CDR3 length: 16 amino acids. CDR1 is SGHVS, CDR2 FQNEAQ, per germline. The V gene end was trimmed by 4 bases and the J gene end by 2 bases; junction bases not matched to a gene: 5. The CDR3 sequence: CASSSKTSGNTGELFF. CDR3 sequence (DNA): TGTGCCAGCAGCTCCAAGACTAGCGGAAACACCGGGGAGCTGTTTTTT.

The table lists this clone with a count of one. V gene TRBV5-1 combines with J gene TRBJ1-6, with no clear D. CDR1 and CDR2 from the germline V gene are SGHRS and YFSETQ. CDR3 length equals 14 residues. The V end lost 1 base, the J end lost 10 bases, and 12 bases lay between the germline ends. The DNA for the CDR3 is TGCGCCAGCAGCTTGAATTTATACACGTCACCCCTCCACTTT. It encodes CASSLNLYTSPLHF.

This rearrangement joins TRBV4-2 to TRBJ1-2, with D possibly matching TRBD1 (5 bases). Germline CDR1 reads LGHNA; CDR2 reads YNFKEQ. This CDR3 region has 15 residues. The V end lost 1 base, the J end lost 2 bases, and 11 bases lay between the germline ends. The CDR3 protein is CASSQGEGPNYGYTF. The CDR3 DNA reads as TGTGCCAGCAGCCAAGGTGAGGGGCCCAACTATGGCTACACCTTC.

This chain links TRBV18 with TRBJ1-5, with D possibly being TRBD1 (5 bases). Germline CDR1 and CDR2: KGHSH and LQKENI. The CDR3 spans 13 residues. V was pared by 5 bases and J by 6 bases, with 11 bases between. CDR3 sequence: CASSTGGGQPQHF. As DNA, the CDR3 is TGTGCCAGCTCAACCGGGGGGGGTCAGCCCCAGCATTTT.

The chain recombines TRBV11-2 with TRBJ2-4; D is ambiguous. Per the germline V gene, CDR1 is SGHAT and CDR2 is FQNNGV. V was trimmed by 1 base and J by 0 bases, leaving 1 base between them. This CDR3 spans 13 amino acids. The chain's CDR3 is CASSLVAKNIQYF. The CDR3 coding sequence is TGTGCCAGCAGCTTAGTAGCCAAAAACATTCAGTACTTC.

This clone was seen just once. This rearrangement joins TRBV9 to TRBJ1-4; D is uncertain. Trimming cost V 3 bases and J 2 bases, with 11 bases left between them. Germline V lookup: CDR1 SGDLS, CDR2 YYNGEE. The CDR3 is made up of 15 amino acids. CDR3: CASSGAGSTNEKLFF. The CDR3 DNA reads as TGTGCCAGCAGCGGAGCTGGGTCGACTAATGAAAAACTGTTTTTT.

CDR3 DNA: TGTGCCAGCAGTTTAAGCCAAACCCATAGCTGGTTTTTGGAGAACACTGAAGCTTTCTTT. It codes for CASSLSQTHSWFLENTEAFF. This chain links TRBV27 with TRBJ1-1; D ambiguous. The CDR3 totals 20 residues. CDR1 MNHEY and CDR2 SMNVEV come from the germline V gene (reference sequence). V shed 2 bases and J shed 1 base, with 26 bases lying between them.

The CDR3 reads CASGPRVETQYF. CDR3 in DNA: TGTGCCAGCGGTCCGCGGGTGGAGACCCAGTACTTC. This chain connects TRBV7-9 to TRBJ2-5; possibly TRBD2 for D (5 bases). The CDR3 covers 12 residues. The V gene's germline CDR1 is SEHNR and CDR2 FQNEAQ (reference sequence). The germline V and J ends were trimmed by 8 bases and 5 bases, with 12 bases remaining between them.

The chain recombines TRBV11-2 with TRBJ2-1; 9 nucleotides align to TRBD2. Germline CDR1 and CDR2: SGHAT and FQNNGV. This CDR3 spans 17 amino acids. The V segment lost 5 bases and the J segment 3 bases; nucleotides outside the gene matches: 11. The CDR3 region has the DNA TGTGCCAGCAGCACTACTCTTGGCGGGGGGGTCTACAATGAGCAGTTCTTC. It specifies CASSTTLGGGVYNEQFF.

The chain recombines TRBV7-2 with TRBJ1-3; D unresolved. CDR1 is SGHTA, CDR2 FQGNSA, per germline. The CDR3 extends over 15 amino acids. Trimming cost V 3 bases and J 0 bases, with 9 bases left between them. CDR3 nucleotides: TGTGCCAGCAGCTTTAGAACCGGCTCTGGAAACACCATATATTTT. Protein sequence: CASSFRTGSGNTIYF.

The chain links TRBV7-2 to TRBJ2-1, with D uncertain. Germline V gives CDR1 SGHTA, CDR2 FQGNSA. Trimming took off 2 bases at V and 10 bases at J, with 6 bases between the two ends. There are 11 residues in the CDR3. The DNA of the CDR3 is TGTGCCAGCAGCTTACAGTCAGAGCAGTTCTTC. This codes for CASSLQSEQFF. Combining the CDR3 with reference TRBV7-2 and TRBJ2-1 gives the whole variable domain GAGVSQSPSNKVTEKGKDVELRCDPISGHTALYWYRQSLGQGLEFLIYFQGNSAPDKSGLPSDRFSAERTGGSVSTLTIQRTQQEDSAVYLCASSLQSEQFFGPGTRLTVL.